Presented here are 9 T cell receptor beta chains from one specimen sequenced in a study of shared clonotypes between healthy human individuals. Here immunoSEQ multiplex PCR was the method, and the copy in TCRdb shows in-frame clones only, minus some. The sample yields about 2 million clones, about 95% seen once. Selected positively for CCR7 and CD45RO-negative, naive CD8 cells excluded terminally differentiated effector memory CD45RA+ cells. The sequencing sample was made of naive CD8+ T cells sorted from blood. The receptors come from a man between 18 and 35 years old in good health.

The chain couples TRBV15 to TRBJ2-3; 7 bases map to TRBD2. The germline gives CDR1 LNHNV, CDR2 YYDKDF (reference sequence). The ends lost 10 bases at V and 2 bases at J; junction bases unmatched: 12. The CDR3 is 15 amino acids. As DNA, the CDR3 is TGTGCCATTGCTAGCGGAGGGAACCCCACAGATACGCAGTATTTT. Protein product: CAIASGGNPTDTQYF.

The chain carries TRBV7-9 and TRBJ1-1; no clear D. This CDR3 is built from 14 residues. Looked up from germline, CDR1 is SEHNR and CDR2 is FQNEAQ (reference sequence). The germline V and J ends were trimmed by 0 bases and 4 bases, with 9 bases remaining between them. As DNA, the CDR3 is TGTGCCAGCAGCTTAGCGGATGGGTCCACTGAAGCTTTCTTT. Its protein product is CASSLADGSTEAFF.

In DNA form, the CDR3 reads TGTGCCAGCAGCTTTAACACAGGGGAGCAGTACTTC. This sequence encodes CASSFNTGEQYF. The chain couples TRBV5-6 to TRBJ2-7; a weak D match, TRBD1 (6 bases). The CDR3 is 12 residues long. V lost 2 bases to trimming and J lost 7 bases, with 10 bases between them. The germline CDR1 and CDR2 sequences are SGHDT and YYEEEE.

This clone was observed a single time. The chain recombines TRBV9 with TRBJ1-2; D unresolved. V lost 0 bases and J 7 bases, leaving 10 bases between the germline ends. This CDR3 region has 13 residues. Per germline, CDR1 SGDLS and CDR2 YYNGEE. For the CDR3, the DNA is TGTGCCAGCAGCGTAGATGATCTTATTGGCTACACCTTC. Protein sequence: CASSVDDLIGYTF.

Note on this clone: Other DNA sequences in the same sample also yield this CDR3. This chain uses TRBV9 with TRBJ2-7; D uncertain. Between the trimmed V and J ends, which lost 0 bases and 6 bases, there was a span of 10 bases. The CDR3 has 13 residues. Germline V gene sequence: CDR1 SGDLS, CDR2 YYNGEE. The CDR3 region is CASSVVSGSEQYF. CDR3 DNA sequence: TGTGCCAGCAGCGTAGTATCGGGCTCCGAGCAGTACTTC. Looking up the rest from reference TRBV9 and TRBJ2-7 gives the full variable domain: DSGVTQTPKHLITATGQRVTLRCSPRSGDLSVYWYQQSLDQGLQFLIQYYNGEERAKGNILERFSAQQFPDLHSELNLSSLELGDSALYFCASSVVSGSEQYFGPGTRLTVT.

Concerning this clone itself: The junction departs from the called germline gene at one end, perhaps through a read error. V is TRBV4-1 and J is TRBJ2-1; no clear D gene. The CDR3 covers 13 residues. Per germline, CDR1 MGHRA and CDR2 YSYEKL. The CDR3 spells CASSQDLAGRMVF. The CDR3 DNA reads as TGCGCCAGCAGCCAAGATCTTGCAGGCCGAATGGTCTTC.

The chain employs TRBV9 and TRBJ2-3; D is possibly TRBD1 or TRBD2 (5 bases each). The CDR3 is 14 residues long. Trimming pared 7 bases from V and 1 base from J, leaving 13 bases between. Germline V lookup: CDR1 SGDLS, CDR2 YYNGEE. This CDR3 is CASGRGEGTDTQYF. CDR3 in DNA: TGTGCCAGCGGAAGGGGAGAGGGCACAGATACGCAGTATTTT.

V and J are TRBV30 and TRBJ2-5, with a possible D match to TRBD1 (6 bases). Germline CDR1 reads GTSNPN; CDR2 reads SVGIG (reference sequence). CDR3 length equals 16 residues. The V and J ends lost 2 bases and 4 bases respectively, with 20 bases between them. CDR3 bases: TGTGCCTGGAGTCCGGACGTCGTACAGGGCGGAGAGACCCAGTACTTC. Protein sequence: CAWSPDVVQGGETQYF.

CDR3 sequence: CASSHLLSRGANEQFF. The CDR3 DNA reads TGCGCCAGCAGCCATCTATTGAGTCGGGGGGCCAATGAGCAGTTCTTC. The chain joins TRBV4-1 to TRBJ2-1; TRBD2 might be the D (7 bases). The CDR3 is made up of 16 amino acids. Deletions cut 3 bases from V and 6 bases from J, with 18 bases between. CDR1 is MGHRA and CDR2 is YSYEKL in the germline V gene.